This paragraph covers one TCR beta chain sequence. This record belongs to a study of technical replicates of blood from several donors. Here immunoSEQ multiplex PCR was the method, and the copy in TCRdb shows in-frame clones only, minus some. Here the sample spans over 60,000 clones, around 93% being singletons. Sequenced sample: T cells isolated from PBMCs. The sequence came from a human donor in good health.

CDR3 in amino acids: CASSRDSGNTIYF. In DNA, the CDR3 is TGTGCCAGCAGCCGGGACTCTGGAAACACCATATATTTT. V gene TRBV2 combines with J gene TRBJ1-3; D is uncertain. Germline assignment: CDR1 SNHLY and CDR2 FYNNEI. CDR3 length: 13 residues. Trimming removed 6 bases from V and 0 bases from J, with 6 bases in between.